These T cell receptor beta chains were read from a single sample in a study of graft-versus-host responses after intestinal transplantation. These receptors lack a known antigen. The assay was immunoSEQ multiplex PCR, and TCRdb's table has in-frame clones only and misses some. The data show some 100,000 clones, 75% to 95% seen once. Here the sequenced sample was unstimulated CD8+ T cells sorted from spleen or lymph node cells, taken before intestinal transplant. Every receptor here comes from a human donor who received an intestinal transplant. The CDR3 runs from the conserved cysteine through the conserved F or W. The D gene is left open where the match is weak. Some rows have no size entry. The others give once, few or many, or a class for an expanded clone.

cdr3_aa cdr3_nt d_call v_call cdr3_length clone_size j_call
CASSGRESYEQYF TGTGCCAGCAGCGGGCGGGAGTCCTACGAGCAGTACTTC TRBD2 TRBV9 13 - TRBJ2-7
CASSEWYGSYEQYF TGTGCCAGCAGTGAATGGTACGGATCCTACGAGCAGTACTTC - TRBV6-1 14 - TRBJ2-7
CASSQNAGGLNYGYTF TGCGCCAGCAGCCAAAATGCCGGGGGTCTGAACTATGGCTACACCTTC - TRBV4-1 16 - TRBJ1-2
CASSVSGSDGGTQYF TGTGCCAGCAGTGTTAGCGGGTCTGACGGAGGCACCCAGTACTTC TRBD2 TRBV6-5 15 - TRBJ2-5
CASSGSGTSGRNEQFF TGTGCCAGCAGTGGTTCGGGGACTAGCGGGAGAAATGAGCAGTTCTTC TRBD2 TRBV2 16 - TRBJ2-1
CATSRDGQGGTNEKLFF TGTGCCACCAGCAGAGACGGGCAGGGAGGAACTAATGAAAAACTGTTTTTT - TRBV15 17 - TRBJ1-4
CASSLEMNPGAGYTF TGTGCCAGCAGCTTGGAAATGAACCCAGGAGCCGGCTACACCTTC - TRBV5-4 15 - TRBJ1-2
CASSLSAQGLAKYEQYF TGTGCCAGCAGTTTATCGGCCCAGGGACTAGCGAAGTACGAGCAGTACTTC TRBD2 TRBV27 17 - TRBJ2-7
CASSQDWQGAFF TGTGCCAGCAGCCAAGATTGGCAGGGGGCTTTCTTT - TRBV14 12 - TRBJ1-1
CASSLVDGELFF TGTGCCAGCAGCTTAGTTGACGGGGAGCTGTTTTTT - TRBV7-3 12 - TRBJ2-2
CASSPFGFEMDYGYTF TGTGCCAGCAGCCCCTTCGGCTTCGAGATGGACTATGGCTACACCTTC - TRBV14 16 - TRBJ1-2
CASRGTGELFF TGTGCCAGCAGGGGCACCGGGGAGCTGTTTTTT - TRBV5-4 11 - TRBJ2-2
CASSIVDQGPETQYF TGTGCCAGTAGTATTGTGGATCAGGGTCCCGAGACCCAGTACTTC - TRBV19 15 - TRBJ2-5
CASSQFYGGDNQPQHF TGTGCCAGCAGCCAATTCTATGGAGGGGACAATCAGCCCCAGCATTTT - TRBV16 16 once TRBJ1-5
CASSDNPGQGYNEQFF TGTGCCAGCAGTGACAATCCGGGACAGGGTTACAATGAGCAGTTCTTC TRBD1 TRBV6-4 16 - TRBJ2-1
CASSLVLGRRGYTF TGTGCCAGCAGCTTAGTGTTGGGACGGCGTGGCTACACCTTC - TRBV7-9 14 once TRBJ1-2
CASSTSSFRTPLPRYGYTF TGTGCCAGCAGCACTAGTTCATTCAGAACTCCCCTCCCGAGATACGGCTACACCTTC - TRBV11-2 19 - TRBJ1-2
CASSPAPGDRPTPYGYTF TGTGCCAGCAGCCCAGCCCCAGGGGACAGACCGACACCTTATGGCTACACCTTC TRBD1 TRBV7-9 18 - TRBJ1-2
CASSLGLGRETQYF TGTGCCAGCAGTTTGGGTTTGGGGCGGGAGACCCAGTACTTC - TRBV27 14 - TRBJ2-5
CASSRVSGSYNEQFF TGCGCCAGCAGCCGAGTTAGCGGCTCCTACAATGAGCAGTTCTTC - TRBV4-1 15 - TRBJ2-1
CASSDQGSYNEQFF TGTGCCAGTAGCGATCAGGGATCCTACAATGAGCAGTTCTTC - TRBV19 14 - TRBJ2-1
CATSRGLIAEVTGELFF TGTGCCACCAGCAGGGGGTTGATAGCGGAAGTAACCGGGGAGCTGTTTTTT - TRBV15 17 once TRBJ2-2
CASSLHGQLAEETQYF TGCGCCAGCAGCCTACATGGCCAACTAGCGGAAGAGACCCAGTACTTC TRBD2 TRBV5-1 16 - TRBJ2-5